The sequence of this TCR beta chain was determined in a study of blood T cells in healthy people across ages. Study-wide results and caveats: A strong correlation between TCR beta diversity and naive T cell percentage was seen. Lack of knowledge of donor CMV status possibly confounded expanded clonotype changes.

A second PCR of 7 to 11 cycles used a sample-barcoded 5' primer and a J-beta primer mix. Using its own MiXCR run on the 5' RACE reads, TCRdb lists one record per CDR3 protein. This table holds some 900,000 distinct CDR3 sequences, about 30% found once. The CDR3 runs to 14 residues. V was cut by 1 base and J by 8 bases, with 13 bases left in between. The germline CDR1 and CDR2 sequences are SGHTS and YDEGEE. Many counts were recorded for this clonotype. Its antigen is currently unknown. The sequence came from a woman of 80 years or more in good health. Input material: blood. The chain couples TRBV5-8 to TRBJ2-4; D is unclear. Written as DNA, the CDR3 is TGTGCCAGCAGCTTGTCGATTAGCACAGACATTCAGTACTTC. Translated, it gives CASSLSISTDIQYF.